This T cell receptor beta chain was sequenced for a study of metastatic and nonmetastatic thyroid tumors. Study-wide background: Both malignant and benign thyroid patients supplied peripheral blood and tumor or nodule tissue samples, across which the repertoires of these patients were then compared.

Thyroid surgery took place with no prior treatment in any patient. Overall study findings and caveats: Malignant tumors reportedly showed significantly higher TCR beta diversity than benign nodules in both blood and tumor.

V shed 4 bases and J 0 bases; nucleotides not matched to a gene: 4. This CDR3 comprises 16 residues. CDR1 is SGHDN and CDR2 is FVKESK in the germline V gene. The sample holds many counts of this clone. The antigen is not known. Per the study methods: A distant-metastasis classifier for papillary thyroid cancer was built using CDR3 differences across clinicopathological groups. TCRdb re-called the PCR reads with MiXCR. In this record, the V and J calls reflect TCRdb's handling and not the investigators' own analysis. Of some 25,000 clones in the sample, approximately 19% were seen once. This receptor was identified in a male donor with papillary thyroid cancer or a benign thyroid nodule (not recorded which). Some clones in this sample may be carry-over from other donors' samples. The V call is TRBV14, the J call TRBJ2-5, with 11 bases matching TRBD2. Sequencing was done on a sample of blood. The CDR3 bases are TGTGCCAGCAGCCTCGCTAGCGGGGGGTACCAAGAGACCCAGTACTTC. It is translated as CASSLASGGYQETQYF.